Reported below is one T cell receptor (beta chain). The sample holds a few counts of this clone. Its antigen is unknown. No quality values exist for individual bases; no much larger clone is one base distant. Participants in the prospective study were enrolled through a virtual design, were aged roughly 18 to 100 years, and lived in fewer than 30 United States geographic areas. In the prospective study, participants were assigned to cohorts based on the clinical history participants reported in a screening survey and a study questionnaire. Mobile phlebotomists in the prospective study collected whole blood, serum and a nasopharyngeal or oropharyngeal swab from every participant. Prospective study participants could optionally give additional blood draws and questionnaires over an approximately two-month period. Prospective study blood samples were shipped either frozen or at room temperature before DNA extraction.

The V end loses 5 bases and the J end loses 7 bases, and a stretch of 15 bases separates them. Spanning cysteine to phenylalanine, the CDR3 consists of 14 amino acids. The read is trimmed to its CDR3 DNA, 42 bases read in frame from base 1. Per the germline V gene, SGHTA is the CDR1 and FQGNSA is the CDR2. This sample is part of a study of blood T cell repertoires in COVID-19 (dated by TCRdb to 2018 to 2020). For the wider study: ImmuneRACE Cohort 3 recovered participants were defined by two consecutive negative NP/OP PCR tests, healthcare professional clearance, or symptom resolution. The repertoires were released in a freely available public database meant as a resource for research on the immune response to SARS-CoV-2. The material from the prospective study consisted of cDNA or gDNA derived from T cells, B-cell-depleted T cells, or PBMCs. HLA class I and class II types, where available, came from metadata supplied by the sample provider rather than from assay-based typing. A de-identified subject ID, COVID-19 status, age in years and sex were almost always included in the sample metadata. The collaborator samples originated in the United States, Italy and Spain and spanned the acute and convalescent phases of COVID-19. The samples were drawn from the first 160 participants of the ongoing ImmuneRACE study and from about 1,200 subjects provided by 6 global collaborators. The dataset comprised deeply sampled blood TCRbeta repertoires from subjects exposed to, actively infected with, or recovered from COVID-19. Points the paper makes about the study in general: How much clinical and demographic metadata was included differed by source and by participant, and the metadata was provided uncurated.

The immunoSEQ Assay, a bias-controlled multiplex PCR, was used to amplify TCRbeta CDR3 regions from genomic DNA. The original pipeline was this. Within the assay, amplification of reference gene primers was used to estimate how many nucleated cells each sample contained. Sequence reads were collapsed and filtered to measure the absolute abundance of every unique TCRbeta CDR3 rearrangement. For each sample, productive Simpson clonality was calculated as the square root of Simpson's diversity index across productive rearrangements. TCRdb took over this immuneACCESS table, retaining in-frame rearrangements with V and J assigned. Such tables are incomplete; in checked studies, under half of the missing clones stem from an unresolved V gene, and the remainder is unexplained. V, J and clone size are those of that table, while D and trimming were read from the DNA. The sample records about 170,000 clones, 70% to 80% of which are singletons. The biggest ten clones account for 19% of the sample.

Sequenced sample: PBMCs or T cells enriched from blood (not recorded which). In this chain, TRBV7-2 is recombined with TRBJ2-1; the D gene is not confidently resolved. This TCR was sampled from a woman between 65 and 79 years old in a cohort exposed to, infected with or recovered from COVID-19 (not recorded which). The bases read TGTGCCAGCAGCCCCCGGGTCCGAACGAATGAGCAGTTCTTC. Translated, it gives CASSPRVRTNEQFF.